The 17 T cell receptor beta chains given below trace back to one sample, sequenced in a study of cytomegalovirus exposure and HLA in healthy donors. Some clones are missing from TCRdb's copy, which holds only in-frame ones; the method was immunoSEQ multiplex PCR. The sample lists roughly 120,000 clones; roughly 88% were seen once. Sequencing was performed on PBMCs. The receptors derive from a man between 18 and 35 years old in good health and CMV-seronegative.

V usage is TRBV9 and J usage is TRBJ1-1, with a weak D call TRBD1 (5 bases). Germline CDR1 SGDLS, CDR2 YYNGEE. Trimming took 0 bases from V and 1 from J, leaving 10 bases between them. The CDR3 loop spans 15 amino acids. This CDR3 is CASSVGVGRNTEAFF. CDR3 DNA: TGTGCCAGCAGCGTAGGGGTGGGGCGGAACACTGAAGCTTTCTTT.

V usage is TRBV30 and J usage is TRBJ1-2, with 7 positions matching TRBD1. The CDR3 spans 14 residues. V was clipped by 0 bases and J by 2 bases; unmatched bases: 3. Germline CDR1 and CDR2: GTSNPN and SVGIG (reference sequence). The CDR3 coding sequence is TGTGCCTGGAGTGTTCTCAGGGGGAACTATGGCTACACCTTC. Translation: CAWSVLRGNYGYTF.

V and J are TRBV19 and TRBJ2-7, with 8 bases fitting TRBD1. Per germline, CDR1 LNHDA and CDR2 SQIVND (reference sequence). With V trimmed by 4 bases and J by 3 bases, 5 bases remained unmatched. This CDR3 has 14 residues. The CDR3 DNA sequence: TGTGCCAGTAGTACGAGGACAGGGATCTACGAGCAGTACTTC. Protein product: CASSTRTGIYEQYF.

The J gene is TRBJ2-7, the V gene TRBV28, with TRBD2 matching 7 bases. Germline V gene data show CDR1 as MDHEN and CDR2 as SYDVKM. This CDR3 region has 14 residues. After removal of 10 bases from V and 3 bases from J, the junction contained 12 bases not matched to a gene. The CDR3 bases are TGTGCCACCAGGACTGGGACTACCTTCTACGAGCAGTACTTC. It encodes CATRTGTTFYEQYF.

The rearrangement links TRBV4-3 to TRBJ2-1, with TRBD1 matching 11 bases. Germline V gives CDR1 LGHNA, CDR2 YSLEER. The V gene end was trimmed by 3 bases and the J gene end by 9 bases; junction bases not matched to a gene: 7. CDR3 length: 15 amino acids. CDR3 in amino acids: CASSHLGTGGVEQFF. For the CDR3, the DNA is TGCGCCAGCAGCCATCTTGGGACAGGGGGGGTTGAGCAGTTCTTC.

The V call is TRBV19, the J call TRBJ2-5; 10 bases map to TRBD1. The germline V gene has CDR1 LNHDA and CDR2 SQIVND (reference sequence). After removal of 1 base from V and 6 bases from J, the junction contained 8 bases not matched to a gene. The CDR3 is 16 amino acids. CDR3 nucleotide sequence: TGTGCCAGTAGTATAGGGGGACAGGGGTTGGGACAGACCCAGTACTTC. It translates to CASSIGGQGLGQTQYF.

The V call is TRBV28, the J call TRBJ2-7, with TRBD1 matching over 12 bases. This CDR3 region has 17 residues. Germline V gene sequence: CDR1 MDHEN, CDR2 SYDVKM. The J segment lost 9 bases and the V segment lost 5 bases, leaving 17 bases of the junction unmatched. The DNA for the CDR3 is TGTGCCAGCAGTCCCTCCGGGACAGGGGGCGCGAGGGGGGGGCAGTACTTC. Amino acids: CASSPSGTGGARGGQYF.

The chain carries TRBV7-6 and TRBJ2-7; 9 nucleotides match TRBD2. This CDR3 is 17 amino acids long. Germline V gives CDR1 SGHVS, CDR2 FNYEAQ. The ends lost 2 bases at V and 2 bases at J; junction bases unmatched: 10. CDR3 DNA: TGTGCCAGCAGCTTAACCACCGGGACTAGCAGTACCTACGAGCAGTACTTC. Translating it yields CASSLTTGTSSTYEQYF. Using reference TRBV7-6 and TRBJ2-7 for the parts outside the CDR3, the full variable domain is GAGVSQSPRYKVTKRGQDVALRCDPISGHVSLYWYRQALGQGPEFLTYFNYEAQQDKSGLPNDRFSAERPEGSISTLTIQRTEQRDSAMYRCASSLTTGTSSTYEQYFGPGTRLTVT.

The chain combines TRBV28 with TRBJ1-1, with D maybe TRBD1 (5 bases). The CDR3 spans 15 residues. Trimming pared 3 bases from V and 4 bases from J, leaving 15 bases between. Germline lookup yields CDR1 MDHEN and CDR2 SYDVKM. CDR3 coding DNA: TGTGCCAGCAGTTTCACGACAGACATGGGCACTGAAGCTTTCTTT. This codes for CASSFTTDMGTEAFF.

The V and J genes are TRBV15 and TRBJ2-1, with 8 nucleotides matching TRBD2. Unmatched junction bases numbered 3, after V lost 0 bases and J lost 5 bases. Germline assignment: CDR1 LNHNV and CDR2 YYDKDF (reference sequence). This CDR3 is built from 15 residues. The DNA for the CDR3 is TGTGCCACCAGCAGAGATAGCGGGAACCACAATGAGCAGTTCTTC. Translation: CATSRDSGNHNEQFF.

Only one count was recorded for this clone. Other DNA sequences in this sample translate to the same CDR3. The chain has TRBV27 and TRBJ2-7, with D uncertain. The ends were cut back, 4 bases at V and 0 bases at J, with 4 bases in the middle. There are 12 residues in the CDR3. Germline CDR1 reads MNHEY; CDR2 reads SMNVEV (reference sequence). The CDR3 is CASSSSSYEQYF. The CDR3 DNA reads as TGTGCCAGCAGTTCGAGCTCCTACGAGCAGTACTTC.

The J gene is TRBJ2-2, the V gene TRBV9, with D tentatively TRBD2 (6 bases). V was cut by 0 bases and J by 2 bases, with 8 bases left in between. CDR3 length: 15 amino acids. The germline V gene encodes CDR1 SGDLS and CDR2 YYNGEE. CDR3: CASSVDGRNTGELFF. CDR3 DNA sequence: TGTGCCAGCAGCGTAGACGGGAGAAACACCGGGGAGCTGTTTTTT. Filled out from reference TRBV9 and TRBJ2-2, the complete variable domain reads DSGVTQTPKHLITATGQRVTLRCSPRSGDLSVYWYQQSLDQGLQFLIQYYNGEERAKGNILERFSAQQFPDLHSELNLSSLELGDSALYFCASSVDGRNTGELFFGEGSRLTVL.

As for this clone: Germline and junction disagree at one end, which may indicate a read error. This chain links TRBV4-3 with TRBJ1-1, with 11 bases fitting TRBD1. The germline gives CDR1 LGHNA, CDR2 YSLEER. The CDR3 loop spans 17 amino acids. CDR3 residues: CASSPSPGQGENPEAFF. CDR3 in DNA: TGCGCCAGCAGCCCCTCCCCGGGACAGGGGGAGAACCCTGAAGCTTTCTTT.

The chain is built from TRBV29-1 and TRBJ1-1; TRBD1 is a possible D gene (6 bases). Germline-derived CDR1 and CDR2 are SQVTM and ANQGSEA. V dropped 3 bases and J dropped 5 bases, with 10 bases sitting between them. The CDR3 extends over 12 amino acids. The CDR3 DNA is TGCAGCGTTGAGCAGGGGAGAACTGAAGCTTTCTTT. It translates to CSVEQGRTEAFF.

The V call is TRBV9, the J call TRBJ2-5; no clear D. V was cut by 3 bases and J by 4 bases, with 13 bases left in between. The CDR3 totals 14 residues. CDR1 and CDR2 (germline): SGDLS, YYNGEE. This CDR3 is CASSDGILRETQYF. CDR3 bases: TGTGCCAGCAGCGATGGTATTCTAAGAGAGACCCAGTACTTC.

This clone has only one observation. The chain employs TRBV21-1 and TRBJ1-1. TRBV21-1 is a recognized pseudogene. The CDR3 totals 12 residues. CDR3 coding DNA: TGTGCCAGCCCGATATGGGGAGAATCAGCTTTCTTT. Protein: CASPIWGESAFF.

The chain recombines TRBV6-5 with TRBJ2-4; 8 positions agree with TRBD2. Trimming at V came to 6 bases and at J to 3 bases, leaving 10 bases not matched to a gene. This CDR3 has 16 residues. Looked up from germline, CDR1 is MNHEY and CDR2 is SVGAGI. For the CDR3, the DNA is TGTGCCAGCAGCTACGCCGGGGGGGGGAACAAAAACATTCAGTACTTC. Its protein product is CASSYAGGGNKNIQYF.